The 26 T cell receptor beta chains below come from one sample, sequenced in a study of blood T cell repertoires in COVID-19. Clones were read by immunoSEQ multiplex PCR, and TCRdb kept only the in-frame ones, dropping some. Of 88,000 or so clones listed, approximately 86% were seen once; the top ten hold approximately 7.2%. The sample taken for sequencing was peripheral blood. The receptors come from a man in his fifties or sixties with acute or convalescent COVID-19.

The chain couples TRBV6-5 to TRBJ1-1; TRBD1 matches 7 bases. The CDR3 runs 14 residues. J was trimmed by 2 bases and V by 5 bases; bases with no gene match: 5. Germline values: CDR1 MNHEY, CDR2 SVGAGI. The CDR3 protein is CASSPNRGNTEAFF. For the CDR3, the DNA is TGTGCCAGCAGTCCCAACAGGGGCAACACTGAAGCTTTCTTT.

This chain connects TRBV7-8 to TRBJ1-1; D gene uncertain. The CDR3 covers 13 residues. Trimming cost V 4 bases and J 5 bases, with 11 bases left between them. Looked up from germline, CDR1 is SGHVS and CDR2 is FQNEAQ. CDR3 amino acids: CASSSRRVTEAFF. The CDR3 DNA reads TGTGCCAGCAGCTCCAGGCGAGTAACTGAAGCTTTCTTT. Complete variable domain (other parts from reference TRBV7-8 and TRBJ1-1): GAGVSQSPRYKVAKRGQDVALRCDPISGHVSLFWYQQALGQGPEFLTYFQNEAQLDKSGLPSDRFFAERPEGSVSTLKIQRTQQEDSAVYLCASSSRRVTEAFFGQGTRLTVV.

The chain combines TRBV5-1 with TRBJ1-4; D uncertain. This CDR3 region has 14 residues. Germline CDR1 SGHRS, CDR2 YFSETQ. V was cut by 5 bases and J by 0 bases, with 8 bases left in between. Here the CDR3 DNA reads TGCGCCAGCAGGTTGACAACAACTAATGAAAAACTGTTTTTT. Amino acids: CASRLTTTNEKLFF.

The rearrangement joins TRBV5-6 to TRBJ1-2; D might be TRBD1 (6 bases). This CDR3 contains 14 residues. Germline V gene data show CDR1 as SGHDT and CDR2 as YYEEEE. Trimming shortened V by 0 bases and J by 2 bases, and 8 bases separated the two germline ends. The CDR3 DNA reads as TGTGCCAGCAGCTTGGGGACAGAAAACTATGGCTACACCTTC. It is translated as CASSLGTENYGYTF.

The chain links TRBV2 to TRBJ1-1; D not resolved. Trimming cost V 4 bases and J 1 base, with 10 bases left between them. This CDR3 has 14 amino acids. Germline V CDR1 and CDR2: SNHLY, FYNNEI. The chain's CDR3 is CASSVRRGNTEAFF. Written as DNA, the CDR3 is TGTGCCAGCAGTGTTCGACGGGGGAACACTGAAGCTTTCTTT.

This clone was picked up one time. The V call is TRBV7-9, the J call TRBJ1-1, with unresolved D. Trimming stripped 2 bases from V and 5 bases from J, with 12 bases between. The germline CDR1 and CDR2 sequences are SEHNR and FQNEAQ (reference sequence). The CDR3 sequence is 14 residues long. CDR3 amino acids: CASSLHRGGTEAFF. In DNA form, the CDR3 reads TGTGCCAGCAGCTTACACCGTGGCGGTACTGAAGCTTTCTTT.

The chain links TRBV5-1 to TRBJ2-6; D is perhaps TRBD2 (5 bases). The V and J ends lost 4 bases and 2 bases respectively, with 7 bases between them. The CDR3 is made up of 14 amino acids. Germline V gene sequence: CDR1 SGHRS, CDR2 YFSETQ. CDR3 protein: CASSPLAGANVLTF. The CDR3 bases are TGCGCCAGCAGCCCACTAGCTGGGGCCAACGTCCTGACTTTC.

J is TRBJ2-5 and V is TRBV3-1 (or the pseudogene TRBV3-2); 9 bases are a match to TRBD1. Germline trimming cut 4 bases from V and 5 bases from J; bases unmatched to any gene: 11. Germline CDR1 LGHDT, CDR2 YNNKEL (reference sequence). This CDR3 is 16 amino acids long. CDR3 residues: CASSRTGTGTGETQYF. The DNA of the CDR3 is TGTGCCAGCAGCCGAACCGGGACAGGGACGGGGGAGACCCAGTACTTC.

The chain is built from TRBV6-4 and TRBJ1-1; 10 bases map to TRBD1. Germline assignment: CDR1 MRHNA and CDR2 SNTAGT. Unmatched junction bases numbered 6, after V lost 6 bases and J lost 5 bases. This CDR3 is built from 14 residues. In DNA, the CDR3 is TGTGCCAGCAGAGCCGGGACAGGGGTGACTGAAGCTTTCTTT. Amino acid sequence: CASRAGTGVTEAFF.

CDR3 bases: TGTGCCAGCAGCTCCTACTCCGGGACAGGGTTGAATGAGCAGTTCTTC. Translating it yields CASSSYSGTGLNEQFF. The V call is TRBV13, the J call TRBJ2-1; 9 nucleotides line up with TRBD1. V gave up 4 bases and J gave up 7 bases; unmatched junction bases: 11. The CDR3 is 16 residues long. CDR1 is PRHDT, CDR2 FYEKMQ, per germline (reference sequence).

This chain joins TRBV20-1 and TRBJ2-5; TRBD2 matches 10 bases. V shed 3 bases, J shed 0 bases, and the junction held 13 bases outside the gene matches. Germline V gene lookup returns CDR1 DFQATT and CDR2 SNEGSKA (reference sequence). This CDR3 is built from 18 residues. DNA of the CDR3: TGCAGTGCTAGTACCGGACTAGCGGATATAATCTACCAAGAGACCCAGTACTTC. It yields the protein CSASTGLADIIYQETQYF.

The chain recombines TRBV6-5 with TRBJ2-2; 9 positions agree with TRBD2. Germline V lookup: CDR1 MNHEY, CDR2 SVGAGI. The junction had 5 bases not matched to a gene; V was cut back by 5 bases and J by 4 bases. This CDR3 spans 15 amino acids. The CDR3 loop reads CASSKSGGTTGELFF. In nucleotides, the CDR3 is TGTGCCAGCAGTAAAAGCGGGGGGACCACCGGGGAGCTGTTTTTT.

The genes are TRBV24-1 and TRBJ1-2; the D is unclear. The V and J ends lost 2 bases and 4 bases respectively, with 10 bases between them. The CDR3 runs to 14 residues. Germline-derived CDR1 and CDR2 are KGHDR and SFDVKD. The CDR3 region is CATSDSTLAYGYTF. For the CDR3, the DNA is TGTGCCACCAGTGATTCTACGTTAGCCTATGGCTACACCTTC.

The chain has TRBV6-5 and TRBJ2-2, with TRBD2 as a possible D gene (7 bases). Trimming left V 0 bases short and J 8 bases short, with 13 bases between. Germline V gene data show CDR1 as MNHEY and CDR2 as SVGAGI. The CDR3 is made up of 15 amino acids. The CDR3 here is CASSYSWGGEGELFF. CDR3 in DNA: TGTGCCAGCAGTTACTCTTGGGGGGGCGAGGGGGAGCTGTTTTTT.

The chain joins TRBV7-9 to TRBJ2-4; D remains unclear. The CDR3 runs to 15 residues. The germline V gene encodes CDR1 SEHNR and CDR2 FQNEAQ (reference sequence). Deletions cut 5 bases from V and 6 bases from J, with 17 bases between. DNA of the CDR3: TGTGCCAGCAGCCCGGGTGGCCTGGCGGCAAACATTCAGTACTTC. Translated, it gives CASSPGGLAANIQYF.

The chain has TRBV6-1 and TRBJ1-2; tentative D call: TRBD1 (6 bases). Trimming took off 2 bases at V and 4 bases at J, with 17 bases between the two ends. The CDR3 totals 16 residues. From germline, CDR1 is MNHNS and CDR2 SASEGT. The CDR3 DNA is TGTGCCAGCAGTGAATTCAGGACGACAGGAATCTATGGCTACACCTTC. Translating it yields CASSEFRTTGIYGYTF.

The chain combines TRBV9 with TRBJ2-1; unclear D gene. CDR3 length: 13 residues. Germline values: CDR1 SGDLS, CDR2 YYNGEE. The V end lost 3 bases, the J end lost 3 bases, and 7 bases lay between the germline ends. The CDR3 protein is CASSATFYNEQFF. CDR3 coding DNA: TGTGCCAGCAGCGCGACATTCTACAATGAGCAGTTCTTC.

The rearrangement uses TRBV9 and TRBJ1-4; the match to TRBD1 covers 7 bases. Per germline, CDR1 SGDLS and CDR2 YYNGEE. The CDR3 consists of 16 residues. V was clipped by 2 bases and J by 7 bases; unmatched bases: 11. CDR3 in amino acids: CASSVGVGGGSEKLFF. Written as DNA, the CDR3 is TGTGCCAGCAGCGTTGGGGTAGGGGGCGGAAGTGAAAAACTGTTTTTT. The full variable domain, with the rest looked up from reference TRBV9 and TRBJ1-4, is DSGVTQTPKHLITATGQRVTLRCSPRSGDLSVYWYQQSLDQGLQFLIQYYNGEERAKGNILERFSAQQFPDLHSELNLSSLELGDSALYFCASSVGVGGGSEKLFFGSGTQLSVL.

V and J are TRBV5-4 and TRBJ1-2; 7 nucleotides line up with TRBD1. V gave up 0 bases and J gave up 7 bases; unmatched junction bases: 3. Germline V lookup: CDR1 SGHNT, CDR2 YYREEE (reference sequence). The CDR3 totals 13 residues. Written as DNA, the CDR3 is TGTGCCAGCAGCTTGGCTCAGGGGGGTGGCTACACCTTC. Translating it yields CASSLAQGGGYTF. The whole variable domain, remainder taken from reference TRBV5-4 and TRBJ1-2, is ETGVTQSPTHLIKTRGQQVTLRCSSQSGHNTVSWYQQALGQGPQFIFQYYREEENGRGNFPPRFSGLQFPNYSSELNVNALELDDSALYLCASSLAQGGGYTFGSGTRLTVV.

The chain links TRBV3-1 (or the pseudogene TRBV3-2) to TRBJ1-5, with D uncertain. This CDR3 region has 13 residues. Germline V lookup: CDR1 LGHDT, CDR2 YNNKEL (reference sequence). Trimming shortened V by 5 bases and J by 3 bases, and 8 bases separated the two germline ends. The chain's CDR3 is CASSWADNQPQHF. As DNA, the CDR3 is TGTGCCAGCAGCTGGGCAGACAATCAGCCCCAGCATTTT.

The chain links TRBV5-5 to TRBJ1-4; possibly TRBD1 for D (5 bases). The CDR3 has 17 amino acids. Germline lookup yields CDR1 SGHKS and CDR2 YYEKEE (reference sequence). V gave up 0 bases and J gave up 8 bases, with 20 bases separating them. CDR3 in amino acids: CASSLADAGPLGEKLFF. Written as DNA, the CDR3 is TGTGCCAGCAGCTTGGCCGATGCAGGGCCATTAGGCGAAAAACTGTTTTTT.

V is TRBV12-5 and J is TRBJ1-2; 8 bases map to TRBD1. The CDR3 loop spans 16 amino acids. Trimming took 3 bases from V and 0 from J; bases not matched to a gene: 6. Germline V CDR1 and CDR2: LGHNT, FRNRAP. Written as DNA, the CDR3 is TGTGCTAGTGGTTTAGGGACAGGTTATTCTAACTATGGCTACACCTTC. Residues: CASGLGTGYSNYGYTF.

The CDR3 DNA sequence: TGTGCCAGTAGTATAGAAGGGGTTGAAGCTTTCTTT. Amino acids: CASSIEGVEAFF. The chain couples TRBV19 to TRBJ1-1, with a tentative D call TRBD1 (5 bases). CDR3 length equals 12 residues. V lost 0 bases, J lost 7 bases, and 6 bases lay in between. In germline, CDR1 is LNHDA, CDR2 SQIVND (reference sequence).

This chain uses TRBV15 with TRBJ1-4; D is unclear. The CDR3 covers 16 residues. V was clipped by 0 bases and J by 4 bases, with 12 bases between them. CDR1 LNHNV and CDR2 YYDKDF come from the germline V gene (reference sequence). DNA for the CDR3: TGTGCCACCAGCAGAGATCCTGGTCGCGTTAATGAAAAACTGTTTTTT. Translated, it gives CATSRDPGRVNEKLFF. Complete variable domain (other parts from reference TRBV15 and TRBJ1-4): DAMVIQNPRYQVTQFGKPVTLSCSQTLNHNVMYWYQQKSSQAPKLLFHYYDKDFNNEADTPDNFQSRRPNTSFCFLDIRSPGLGDTAMYLCATSRDPGRVNEKLFFGSGTQLSVL.

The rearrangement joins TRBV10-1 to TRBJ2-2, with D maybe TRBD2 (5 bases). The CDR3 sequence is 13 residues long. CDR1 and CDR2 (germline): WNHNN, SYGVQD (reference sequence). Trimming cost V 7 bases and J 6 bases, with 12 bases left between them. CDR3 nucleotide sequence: TGCGCCAGCACCGCGGGCGGACCCGGGGAGCTGTTTTTT. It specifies CASTAGGPGELFF.

The CDR3 sequence is CASSVGEGGALNTEAFF. Here the CDR3 DNA reads TGTGCCAGCAGCGTAGGGGAGGGAGGGGCCTTGAACACTGAAGCTTTCTTT. The chain is built from TRBV9 and TRBJ1-1; D is perhaps TRBD1 (5 bases). This CDR3 comprises 17 residues. Germline loops: CDR1 SGDLS, CDR2 YYNGEE. The ends were cut back, 0 bases at V and 0 bases at J, with 15 bases in the middle.